The TCR beta chain described here comes from a study of T-cell memory formation after mild COVID-19. Study-wide context: TCR clusters mostly belonged to single donors.

TCRdb re-derived calls from the 5' RACE reads in MiXCR, one entry per CDR3 protein. The table lists hundreds of thousands of distinct CDR3 sequences, roughly 15% of them singletons, with 20% to 25% in the top ten. This clonotype was observed a few times. This CDR3 is built from 12 residues. Germline CDR1 MNHNS, CDR2 SASEGT. The receptor was derived from a man aged 18 to 29 who had mild COVID-19 (a few samples of this study predate the infection). Cell type and time point are not known. V and J are TRBV6-1 and TRBJ1-5; maybe TRBD1 (5 bases). Sequencing used PBMCs or a T cell subset sorted from them (not recorded which). The CDR3 spells CATTIQGRSQHF. The CDR3, as DNA: TGTGCTACCACCATCCAGGGTAGGTCCCAGCATTTT.